The sequence of this T cell receptor beta chain was determined in a study of control samples from healthy donors and cancer patients. This table comes from immunoSEQ multiplex PCR, and its TCRdb copy is limited to in-frame clones, with some not included. Of about 170,000 clones listed, around 93% are singletons. The CDR3 covers 16 residues. The V and J ends lost 5 bases and 3 bases respectively, with 18 bases between them. Looked up from germline, CDR1 is SGHVS and CDR2 is FNYEAQ. Sequenced material: blood. This TCR was sampled from a woman aged 55-69 years in good health. V and J are TRBV7-6 and TRBJ2-3; TRBD1 might be the D (5 bases). The CDR3: CASSLSGAGLTDTQYF. The DNA of the CDR3 is TGTGCCAGCAGCCTTAGTGGGGCAGGGTTGACAGATACGCAGTATTTT.